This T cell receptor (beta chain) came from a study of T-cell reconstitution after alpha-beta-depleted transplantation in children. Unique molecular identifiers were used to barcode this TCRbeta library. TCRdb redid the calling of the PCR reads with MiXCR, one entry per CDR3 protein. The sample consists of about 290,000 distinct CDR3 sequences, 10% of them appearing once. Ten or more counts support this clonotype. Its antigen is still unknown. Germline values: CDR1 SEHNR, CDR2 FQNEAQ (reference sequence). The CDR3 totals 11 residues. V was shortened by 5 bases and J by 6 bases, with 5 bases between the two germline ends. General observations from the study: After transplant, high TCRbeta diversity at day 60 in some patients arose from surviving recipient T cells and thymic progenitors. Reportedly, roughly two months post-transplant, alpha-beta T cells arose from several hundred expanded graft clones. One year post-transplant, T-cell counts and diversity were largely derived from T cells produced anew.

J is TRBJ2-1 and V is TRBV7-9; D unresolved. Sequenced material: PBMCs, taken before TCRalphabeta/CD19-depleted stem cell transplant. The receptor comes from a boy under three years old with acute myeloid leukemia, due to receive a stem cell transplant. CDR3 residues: CASSAFNEQFF. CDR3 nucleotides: TGTGCCAGCAGCGCTTTCAATGAGCAGTTCTTC.